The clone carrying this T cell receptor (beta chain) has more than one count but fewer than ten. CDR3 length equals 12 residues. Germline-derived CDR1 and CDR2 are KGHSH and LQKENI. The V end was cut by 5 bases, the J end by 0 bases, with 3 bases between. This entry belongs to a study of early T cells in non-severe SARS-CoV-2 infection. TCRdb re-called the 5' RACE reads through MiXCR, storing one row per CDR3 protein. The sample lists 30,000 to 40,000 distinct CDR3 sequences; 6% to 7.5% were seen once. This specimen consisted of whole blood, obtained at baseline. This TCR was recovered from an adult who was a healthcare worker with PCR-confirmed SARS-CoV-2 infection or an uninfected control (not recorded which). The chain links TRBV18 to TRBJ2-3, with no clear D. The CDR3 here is CASSVSTDTQYF. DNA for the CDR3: TGTGCCAGCTCAGTTAGCACAGATACGCAGTATTTT. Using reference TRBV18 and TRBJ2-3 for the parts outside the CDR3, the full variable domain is NAGVMQNPRHLVRRRGQEARLRCSPMKGHSHVYWYRQLPEEGLKFMVYLQKENIIDESGMPKERFSAEFPKEGPSILRIQQVVRGDSAAYFCASSVSTDTQYFGPGTRLTVL.